This TCR beta chain appears in the sequencing data of a study of blood T cell repertoires in COVID-19. Measured with immunoSEQ multiplex PCR; TCRdb has only the in-frame clones, and not every one. The repertoire has 90,000 to 130,000 clones, approximately 80% of them found once; the top ten carry under 0.85%. This CDR3 region has 15 residues. Trimming cost V 6 bases and J 3 bases; bases outside gene matches: 6. Looked up from germline, CDR1 is SGHTA and CDR2 is FQGNSA. The gene calls are TRBV7-2 and TRBJ2-1; the match to TRBD2 covers 9 bases. The TCR comes from a woman in her seventies with acute or convalescent COVID-19. The sample was peripheral blood. The DNA for the CDR3 is TGTGCCAGCAGTAAGGCTAGCGGGGACTACAATGAGCAGTTCTTC. This encodes CASSKASGDYNEQFF.